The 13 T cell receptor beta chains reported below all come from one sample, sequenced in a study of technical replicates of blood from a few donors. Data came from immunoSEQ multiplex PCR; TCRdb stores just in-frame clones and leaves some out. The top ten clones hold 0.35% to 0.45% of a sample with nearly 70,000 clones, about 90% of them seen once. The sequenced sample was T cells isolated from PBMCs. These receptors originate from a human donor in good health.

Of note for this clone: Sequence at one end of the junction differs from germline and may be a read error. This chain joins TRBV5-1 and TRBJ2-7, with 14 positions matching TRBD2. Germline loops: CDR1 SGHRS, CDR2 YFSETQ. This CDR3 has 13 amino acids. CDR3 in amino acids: CASSLGLAGGQEF. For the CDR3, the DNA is TGCGCCAGCAGCTTGGGACTAGCGGGAGGGCAGGAATTC.

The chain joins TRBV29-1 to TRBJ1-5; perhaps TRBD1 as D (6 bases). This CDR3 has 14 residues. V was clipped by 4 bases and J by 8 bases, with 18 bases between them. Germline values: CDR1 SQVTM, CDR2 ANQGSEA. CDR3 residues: CSVALGALGEPQHF. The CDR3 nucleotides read TGCAGCGTTGCTCTGGGGGCTCTGGGTGAGCCCCAGCATTTT.

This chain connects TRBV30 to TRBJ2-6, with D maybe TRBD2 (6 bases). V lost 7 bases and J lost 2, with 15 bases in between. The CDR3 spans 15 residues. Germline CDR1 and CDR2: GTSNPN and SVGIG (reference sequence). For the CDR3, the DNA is TGTGCCTTATCAATCGGGGGAGCTGGGGCCAACGTCCTGACTTTC. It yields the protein CALSIGGAGANVLTF. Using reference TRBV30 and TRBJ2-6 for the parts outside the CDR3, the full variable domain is SQTIHQWPATLVQPVGSPLSLECTVEGTSNPNLYWYRQAAGRGLQLLFYSVGIGQISSEVPQNLSASRPQDRQFILSSKKLLLSDSGFYLCALSIGGAGANVLTFGAGSRLTVL.

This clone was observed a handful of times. CDR3 sequence: CASSVEGVLNTEAFF. The CDR3 DNA sequence: TGTGCCAGCAGCGTAGAGGGAGTCCTAAACACTGAAGCTTTCTTT. The chain is built from TRBV9 and TRBJ1-1; D is unclear. Trimming pared 0 bases from V and 2 bases from J, leaving 11 bases between. The CDR3 sequence is 15 residues long. Germline loops: CDR1 SGDLS, CDR2 YYNGEE.

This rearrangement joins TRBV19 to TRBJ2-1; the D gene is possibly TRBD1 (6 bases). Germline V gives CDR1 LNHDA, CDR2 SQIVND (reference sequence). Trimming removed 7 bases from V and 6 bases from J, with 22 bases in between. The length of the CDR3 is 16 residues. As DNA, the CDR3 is TGTGCCAGTACAGACGTGGGCAGGGGAGCCCCCAATGAGCAGTTCTTC. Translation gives CASTDVGRGAPNEQFF. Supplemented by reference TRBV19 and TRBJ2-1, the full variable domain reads DGGITQSPKYLFRKEGQNVTLSCEQNLNHDAMYWYRQDPGQGLRLIYYSQIVNDFQKGDIAEGYSVSREKKESFPLTVTSAQKNPTAFYLCASTDVGRGAPNEQFFGPGTRLTVL.

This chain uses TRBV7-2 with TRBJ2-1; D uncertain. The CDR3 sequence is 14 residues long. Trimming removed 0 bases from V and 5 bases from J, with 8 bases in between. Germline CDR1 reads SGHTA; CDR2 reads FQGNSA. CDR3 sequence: CASSLAARNNEQFF. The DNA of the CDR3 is TGTGCCAGCAGCTTAGCGGCGCGGAACAATGAGCAGTTCTTC.

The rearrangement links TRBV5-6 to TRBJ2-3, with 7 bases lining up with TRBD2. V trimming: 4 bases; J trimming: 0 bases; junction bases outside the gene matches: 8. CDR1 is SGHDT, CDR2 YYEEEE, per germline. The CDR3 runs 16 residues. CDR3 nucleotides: TGTGCCAGCAGCCCGCTACTAGCGAAAAGCACAGATACGCAGTATTTT. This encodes CASSPLLAKSTDTQYF.

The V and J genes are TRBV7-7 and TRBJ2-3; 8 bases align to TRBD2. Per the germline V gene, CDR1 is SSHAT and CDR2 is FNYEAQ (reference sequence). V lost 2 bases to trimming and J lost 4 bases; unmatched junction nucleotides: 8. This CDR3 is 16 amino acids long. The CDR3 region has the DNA TGTGCCAGCAGCTTAAATCCTGCGGGAGGCTCAGATACGCAGTATTTT. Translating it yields CASSLNPAGGSDTQYF.

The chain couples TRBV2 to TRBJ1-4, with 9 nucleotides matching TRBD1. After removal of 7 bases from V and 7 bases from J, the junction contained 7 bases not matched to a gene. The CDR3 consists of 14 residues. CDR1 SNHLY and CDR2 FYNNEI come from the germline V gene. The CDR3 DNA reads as TGTGCCAGCACCTATACAGGGGGCCGTGAAAAACTGTTTTTT. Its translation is CASTYTGGREKLFF. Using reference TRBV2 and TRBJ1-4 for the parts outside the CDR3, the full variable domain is EPEVTQTPSHQVTQMGQEVILRCVPISNHLYFYWYRQILGQKVEFLVSFYNNEISEKSEIFDDQFSVERPDGSNFTLKIRSTKLEDSAMYFCASTYTGGREKLFFGSGTQLSVL.

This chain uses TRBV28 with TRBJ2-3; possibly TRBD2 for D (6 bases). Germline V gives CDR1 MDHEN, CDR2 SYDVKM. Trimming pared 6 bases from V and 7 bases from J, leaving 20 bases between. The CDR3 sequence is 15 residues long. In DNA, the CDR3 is TGTGCCAGCAGCAACCCGGCGGGACCCTCCTATACGCAGTATTTT. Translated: CASSNPAGPSYTQYF.

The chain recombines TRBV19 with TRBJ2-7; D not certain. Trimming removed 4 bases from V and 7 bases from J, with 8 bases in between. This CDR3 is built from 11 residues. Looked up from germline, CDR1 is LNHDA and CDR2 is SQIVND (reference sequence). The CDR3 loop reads CASSTYAEQYF. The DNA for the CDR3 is TGTGCCAGTAGTACCTACGCGGAGCAGTACTTC.

In DNA form, the CDR3 reads TGTGCCTGGAGCCGGCTAGCCACCACCGGGGAGCTGTTTTTT. Translated, it gives CAWSRLATTGELFF. The chain recombines TRBV30 with TRBJ2-2; D is perhaps TRBD2 (5 bases). V gave up 3 bases and J gave up 4 bases, with 12 bases separating them. In germline, CDR1 is GTSNPN, CDR2 SVGIG (reference sequence). The CDR3 length is 14 residues.

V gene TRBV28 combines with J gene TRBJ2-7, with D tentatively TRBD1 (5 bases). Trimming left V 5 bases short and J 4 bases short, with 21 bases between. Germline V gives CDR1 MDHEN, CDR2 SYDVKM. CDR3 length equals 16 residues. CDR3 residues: CASSPYSSAGMYEQYF. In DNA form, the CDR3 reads TGTGCCAGCAGTCCCTATAGTTCGGCAGGGATGTACGAGCAGTACTTC.